The T cell receptor beta chain under discussion was sequenced for a study of T cells in Graves' hyperthyroidism and ophthalmopathy. Overall study results and limits: Within blood appeared most thyroid clonotypes that had expanded above 0.001.

Notes on this clonotype: No antigen is known for it.

What was amplified from RNA transcripts were TCR beta CDR3 regions. RT-PCR in the first round (using the HTBI primer set) targeted the TCR CDR3. Each CDR3 protein gets one entry after TCRdb re-called the multiplex PCR reads with MiXCR. The data hold roughly 840,000 distinct CDR3 sequences, with around 38% observed a single time. The length of the CDR3 is 15 residues. From germline, CDR1 is ENHRY and CDR2 SYGVKD. V was trimmed by 10 bases and J by 0 bases, leaving 16 bases between them. This TCR came from a man aged 18 to 30 with Graves' hyperthyroidism. The chain joins TRBV10-3 to TRBJ1-5; TRBD1 is a possible D gene (6 bases). The sample taken for sequencing was blood. The CDR3 region is CASRVGTLSNQPQHF. The DNA of the CDR3 is TGTGCCAGCAGAGTCGGGACACTTAGCAATCAGCCCCAGCATTTT.